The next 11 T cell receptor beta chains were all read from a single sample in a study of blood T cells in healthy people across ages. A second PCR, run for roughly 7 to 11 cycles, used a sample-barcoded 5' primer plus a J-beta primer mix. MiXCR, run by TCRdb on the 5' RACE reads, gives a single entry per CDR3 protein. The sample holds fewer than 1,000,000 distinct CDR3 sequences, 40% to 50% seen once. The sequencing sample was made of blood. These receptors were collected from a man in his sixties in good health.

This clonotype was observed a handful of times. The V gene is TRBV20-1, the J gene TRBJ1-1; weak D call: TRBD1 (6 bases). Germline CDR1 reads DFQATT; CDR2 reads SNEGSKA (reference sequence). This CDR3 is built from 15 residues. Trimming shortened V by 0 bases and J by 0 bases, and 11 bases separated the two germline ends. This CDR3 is CSARDRTDLNTEAFF. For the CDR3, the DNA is TGCAGTGCTAGAGATAGGACAGATCTGAACACTGAAGCTTTCTTT.

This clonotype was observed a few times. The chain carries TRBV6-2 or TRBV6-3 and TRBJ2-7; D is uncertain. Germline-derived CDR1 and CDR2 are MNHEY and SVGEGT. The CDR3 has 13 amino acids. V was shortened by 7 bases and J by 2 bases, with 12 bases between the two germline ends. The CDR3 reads CASTEDGTYEQYF. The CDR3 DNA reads TGTGCCAGCACTGAGGACGGAACCTACGAGCAGTACTTC.

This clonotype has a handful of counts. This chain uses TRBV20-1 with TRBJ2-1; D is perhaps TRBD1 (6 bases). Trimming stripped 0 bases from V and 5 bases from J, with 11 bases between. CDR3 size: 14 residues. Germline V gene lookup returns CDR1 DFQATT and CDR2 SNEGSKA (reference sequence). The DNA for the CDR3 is TGCAGTGCTAGAGATGGGGGCGCAGACAATGAGCAGTTCTTC. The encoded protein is CSARDGGADNEQFF.

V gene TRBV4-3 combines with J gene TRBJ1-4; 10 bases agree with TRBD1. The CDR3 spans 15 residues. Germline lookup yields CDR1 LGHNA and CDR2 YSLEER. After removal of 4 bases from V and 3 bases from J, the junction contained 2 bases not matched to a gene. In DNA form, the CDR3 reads TGCGCCAGCAGCCCTGGGACAGGGGCTAATGAAAAACTGTTTTTT. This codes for CASSPGTGANEKLFF.

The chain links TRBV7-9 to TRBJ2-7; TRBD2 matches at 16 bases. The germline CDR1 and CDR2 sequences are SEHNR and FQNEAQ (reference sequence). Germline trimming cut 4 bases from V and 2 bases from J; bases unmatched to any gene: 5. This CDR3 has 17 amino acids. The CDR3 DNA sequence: TGTGCCAGCAGCTCCGGGACTAGCGGGAGGGTTCCCTACGAGCAGTACTTC. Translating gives CASSSGTSGRVPYEQYF.

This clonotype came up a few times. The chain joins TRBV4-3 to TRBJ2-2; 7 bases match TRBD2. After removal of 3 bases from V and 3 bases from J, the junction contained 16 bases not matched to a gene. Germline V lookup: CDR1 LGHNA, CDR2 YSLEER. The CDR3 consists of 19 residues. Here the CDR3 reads CASSHPPFPLREDTGELFF. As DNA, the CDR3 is TGCGCCAGCAGCCACCCTCCATTCCCCCTTCGGGAGGACACCGGGGAGCTGTTTTTT.

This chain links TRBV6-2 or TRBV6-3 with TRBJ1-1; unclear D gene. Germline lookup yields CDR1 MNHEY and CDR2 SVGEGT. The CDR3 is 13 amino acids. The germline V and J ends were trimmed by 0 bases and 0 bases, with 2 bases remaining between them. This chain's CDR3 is CASSYSMNTEAFF. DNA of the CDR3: TGTGCCAGCAGTTACTCGATGAACACTGAAGCTTTCTTT.

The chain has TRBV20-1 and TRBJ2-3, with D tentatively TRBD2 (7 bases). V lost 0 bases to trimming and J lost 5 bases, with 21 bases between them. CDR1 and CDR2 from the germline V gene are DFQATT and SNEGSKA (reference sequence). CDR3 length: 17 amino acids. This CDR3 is CSARDNGYAGAQDTQYF. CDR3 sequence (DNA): TGCAGTGCTAGAGATAATGGGTACGCGGGGGCCCAAGATACGCAGTATTTT.

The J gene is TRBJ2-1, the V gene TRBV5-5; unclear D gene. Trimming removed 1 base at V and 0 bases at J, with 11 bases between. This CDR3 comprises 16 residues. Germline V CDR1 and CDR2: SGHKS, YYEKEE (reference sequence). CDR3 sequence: CASSLYPSGSYNEQFF. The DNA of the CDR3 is TGTGCCAGCAGCTTGTACCCATCGGGCTCCTACAATGAGCAGTTCTTC.

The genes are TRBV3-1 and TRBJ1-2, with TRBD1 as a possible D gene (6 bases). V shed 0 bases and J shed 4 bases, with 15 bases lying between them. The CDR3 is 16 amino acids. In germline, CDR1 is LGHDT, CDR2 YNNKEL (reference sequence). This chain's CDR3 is CASSQDFAGAGYGYTF. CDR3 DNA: TGTGCCAGCAGCCAAGATTTTGCAGGGGCCGGCTATGGCTACACCTTC. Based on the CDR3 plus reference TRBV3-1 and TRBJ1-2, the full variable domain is DTAVSQTPKYLVTQMGNDKSIKCEQNLGHDTMYWYKQDSKKFLKIMFSYNNKELIINETVPNRFSPKSPDKAHLNLHINSLELGDSAVYFCASSQDFAGAGYGYTFGSGTRLTVV.

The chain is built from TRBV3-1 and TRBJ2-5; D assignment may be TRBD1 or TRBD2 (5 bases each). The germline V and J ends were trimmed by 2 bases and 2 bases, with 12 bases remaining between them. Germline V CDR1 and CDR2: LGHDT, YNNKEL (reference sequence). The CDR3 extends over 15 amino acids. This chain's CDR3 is CASSQRRGVQETQYF. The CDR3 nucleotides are TGTGCCAGCAGCCAAAGGAGAGGGGTTCAAGAGACCCAGTACTTC.